This TCR beta chain was identified during a study of shared clonotypes between healthy human individuals. The study, taken as a whole, reports: A limitation of the genetic and exposure-history diversity represented arose from few donors.

The CDR3 consists of 15 residues. V was pared by 3 bases and J by 1 base, with 3 bases of the junction left unmatched. CDR1 and CDR2 from the germline V gene are MDHEN and SYDVKM. On this clone: Its antigen is still unknown.

Several immunoSEQ 96-well plates shared each subset's DNA, each plate a replicate. Authors' processing steps: ImmunoSEQ supplied junction-only sequences lacking quality scores, so filtering was different. Sequencing was performed with immunoSEQ multiplex PCR; in TCRdb, only in-frame clones are kept and a portion is missing. V and J calls and clone size come straight from that table; D and trimming were deduced from the DNA. This table has fewer than 600,000 clones, 79% appearing once. The donors, healthy adults who were HIV-negative, had experienced no recent acute infections or vaccinations. The sequencing sample was made of PBMCs. The chain has TRBV28 and TRBJ1-2; 9 bases are a match to TRBD1. The sequence was collected from a woman aged 40 to 50 in good health. Some clones in this sample may be carry-over from other donors' samples. The CDR3 nucleotides are TGTGCCAGCAGTTTGACAGGGGGGGATAACTATGGCTACACCTTC. Translating it yields CASSLTGGDNYGYTF.